This T cell receptor beta chain was captured in a study of neurological immune-mediated disorders. TCRdb recomputed calls from the 5' RACE reads with MiXCR, one row per CDR3 protein. The sample yields more than 45,000 distinct CDR3 sequences, more than 4% seen once. This clonotype was recorded at least ten times. Trimming removed 4 bases at V and 6 bases at J, with 9 bases between. The CDR3 length is 12 residues. Preparation of the unsorted libraries drew on 2 million PBMCs stored at -80 C. Sequenced: PBMCs. The chain joins TRBV12-3 or TRBV12-4 to TRBJ1-1; D remains unclear. The clonotype originates from a man aged 50-60 years with multiple sclerosis. CDR3 DNA sequence: TGTGCCAGCAGTTATGAGGGCGCTGAAGCTTTCTTT. Translation: CASSYEGAEAFF.